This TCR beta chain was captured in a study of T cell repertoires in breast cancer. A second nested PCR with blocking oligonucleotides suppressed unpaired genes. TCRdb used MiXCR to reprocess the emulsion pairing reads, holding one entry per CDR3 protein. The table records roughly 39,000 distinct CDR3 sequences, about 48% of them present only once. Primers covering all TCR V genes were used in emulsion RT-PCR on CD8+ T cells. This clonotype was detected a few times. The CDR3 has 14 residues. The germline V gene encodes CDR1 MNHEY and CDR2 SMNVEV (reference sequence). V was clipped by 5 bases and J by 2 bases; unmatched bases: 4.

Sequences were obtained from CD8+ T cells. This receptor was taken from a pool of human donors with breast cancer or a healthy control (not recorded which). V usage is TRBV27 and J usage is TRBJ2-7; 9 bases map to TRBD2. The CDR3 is CASSPRTSAYEQYF. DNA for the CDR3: TGTGCCAGCAGTCCCCGGACTAGCGCCTACGAGCAGTACTTC.